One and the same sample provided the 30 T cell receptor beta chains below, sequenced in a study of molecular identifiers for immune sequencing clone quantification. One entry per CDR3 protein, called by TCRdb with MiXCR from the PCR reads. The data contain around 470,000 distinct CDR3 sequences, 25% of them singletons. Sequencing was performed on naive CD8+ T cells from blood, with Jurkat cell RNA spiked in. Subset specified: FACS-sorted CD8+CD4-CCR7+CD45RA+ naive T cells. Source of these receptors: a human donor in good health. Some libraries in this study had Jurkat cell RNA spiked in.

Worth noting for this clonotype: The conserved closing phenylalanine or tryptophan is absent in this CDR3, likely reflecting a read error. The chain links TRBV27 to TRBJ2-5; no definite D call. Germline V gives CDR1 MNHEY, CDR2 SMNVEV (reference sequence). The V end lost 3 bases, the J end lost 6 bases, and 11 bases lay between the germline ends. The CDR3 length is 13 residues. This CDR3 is CASSFLPDQTQYS. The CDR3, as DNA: TGTGCCAGCAGTTTCCTTCCAGACCAGACCCAGTACTCC.

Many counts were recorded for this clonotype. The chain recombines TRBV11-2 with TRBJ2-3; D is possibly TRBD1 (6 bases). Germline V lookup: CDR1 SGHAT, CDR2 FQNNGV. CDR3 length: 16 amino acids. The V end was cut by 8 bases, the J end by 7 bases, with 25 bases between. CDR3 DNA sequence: TGTGCCAGCTCCCCCGAGGGACATGTGGGTACAAATACGCAGTATTTT. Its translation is CASSPEGHVGTNTQYF.

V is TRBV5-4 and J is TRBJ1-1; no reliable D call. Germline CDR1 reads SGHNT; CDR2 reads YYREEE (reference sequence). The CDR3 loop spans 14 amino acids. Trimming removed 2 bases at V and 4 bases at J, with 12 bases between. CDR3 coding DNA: TGTGCCAGCAGCTTCCTCTCAGGCGGCACTGAAGCTTTCTTT. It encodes CASSFLSGGTEAFF.

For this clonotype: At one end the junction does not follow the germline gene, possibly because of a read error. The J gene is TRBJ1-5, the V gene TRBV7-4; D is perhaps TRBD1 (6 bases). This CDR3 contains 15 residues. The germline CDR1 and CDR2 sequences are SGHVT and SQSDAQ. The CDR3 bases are TGTGCAAGCAGTCGGGACTGGGGGGGCGCGAACACCTTGTACTTT. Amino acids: CASSRDWGGANTLYF. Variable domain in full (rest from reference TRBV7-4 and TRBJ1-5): GAGVSQSPRYKVAKRGRDVALRCDSISGHVTLYWYRQTLGQGSEVLTYSQSDAQRDKSGRPSGRFSAERPERSVSTLKIQRTEQGDSAVYLCASSRDWGGANTLYFGDGTRLSIL.

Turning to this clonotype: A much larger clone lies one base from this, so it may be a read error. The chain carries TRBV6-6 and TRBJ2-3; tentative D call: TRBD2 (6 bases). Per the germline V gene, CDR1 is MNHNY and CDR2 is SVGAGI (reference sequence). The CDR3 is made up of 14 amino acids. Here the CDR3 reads CASTGTVNTDTRYF. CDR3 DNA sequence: TGTGCCAGCACCGGGACTGTCAACACAGATACGCGGTATTTT.

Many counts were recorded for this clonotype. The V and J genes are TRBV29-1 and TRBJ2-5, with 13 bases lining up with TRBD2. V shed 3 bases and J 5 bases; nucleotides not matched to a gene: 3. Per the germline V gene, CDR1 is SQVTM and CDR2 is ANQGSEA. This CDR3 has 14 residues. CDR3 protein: CSVEGLAGQETQYF. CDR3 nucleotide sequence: TGCAGCGTTGAGGGACTAGCGGGACAGGAGACCCAGTACTTC.

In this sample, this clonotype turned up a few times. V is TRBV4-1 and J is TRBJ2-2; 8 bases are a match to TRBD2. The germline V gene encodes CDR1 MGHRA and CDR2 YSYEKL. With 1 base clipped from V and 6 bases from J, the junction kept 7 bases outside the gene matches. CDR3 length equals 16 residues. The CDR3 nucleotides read TGCGCCAGCAGCCAAGGGGTCGTAGCGGGGCCCGGGGAGCTGTTTTTT. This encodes CASSQGVVAGPGELFF.

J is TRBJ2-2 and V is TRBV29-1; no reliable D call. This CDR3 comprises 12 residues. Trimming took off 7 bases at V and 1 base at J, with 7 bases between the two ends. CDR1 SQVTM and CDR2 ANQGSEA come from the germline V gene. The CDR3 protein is CSAPWNTGELFF. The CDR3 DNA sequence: TGCAGCGCGCCTTGGAACACCGGGGAGCTGTTTTTT.

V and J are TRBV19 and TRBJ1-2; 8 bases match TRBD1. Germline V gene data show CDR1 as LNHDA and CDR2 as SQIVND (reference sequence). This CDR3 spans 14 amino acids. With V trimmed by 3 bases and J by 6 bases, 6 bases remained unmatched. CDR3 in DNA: TGTGCCAGTAGTATGGCTGGGACAGGTCATGGCTACACCTTC. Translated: CASSMAGTGHGYTF.

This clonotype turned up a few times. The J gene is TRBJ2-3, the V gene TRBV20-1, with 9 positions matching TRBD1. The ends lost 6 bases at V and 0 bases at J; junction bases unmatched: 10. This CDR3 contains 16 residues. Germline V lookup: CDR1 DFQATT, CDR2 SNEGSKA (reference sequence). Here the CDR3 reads CSARDRVAFSTDTQYF. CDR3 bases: TGCAGTGCGAGGGACAGGGTGGCCTTTAGCACAGATACGCAGTATTTT.

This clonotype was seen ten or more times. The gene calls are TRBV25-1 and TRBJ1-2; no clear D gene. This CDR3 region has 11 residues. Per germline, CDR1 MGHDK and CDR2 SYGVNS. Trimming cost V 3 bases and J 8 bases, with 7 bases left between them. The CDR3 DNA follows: TGTGCCAGCAGTGAGGCGGAGGGCTACACCTTC. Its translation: CASSEAEGYTF.

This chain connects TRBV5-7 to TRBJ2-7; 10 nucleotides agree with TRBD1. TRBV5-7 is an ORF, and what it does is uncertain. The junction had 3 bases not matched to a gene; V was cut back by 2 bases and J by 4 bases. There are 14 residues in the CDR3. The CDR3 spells CASSFWDRGYEQYF. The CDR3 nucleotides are TGTGCCAGCAGCTTTTGGGACAGGGGTTACGAGCAGTACTTC.

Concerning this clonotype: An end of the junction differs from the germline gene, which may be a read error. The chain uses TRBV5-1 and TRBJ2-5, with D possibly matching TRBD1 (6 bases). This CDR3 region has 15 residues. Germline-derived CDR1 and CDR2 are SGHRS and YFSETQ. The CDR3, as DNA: TGCGCCAGCAGCTTGGCCAAGCCAGGGGAAGAGCCCCAGTACTTC. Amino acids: CASSLAKPGEEPQYF.

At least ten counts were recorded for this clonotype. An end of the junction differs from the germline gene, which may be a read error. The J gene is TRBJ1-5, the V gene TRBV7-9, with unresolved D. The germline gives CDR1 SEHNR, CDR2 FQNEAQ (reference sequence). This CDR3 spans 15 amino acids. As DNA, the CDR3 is TGTGCCAGCAGCCTAGCAGTAGGGCTTGATCAGCCCCAGCATTTT. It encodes CASSLAVGLDQPQHF.

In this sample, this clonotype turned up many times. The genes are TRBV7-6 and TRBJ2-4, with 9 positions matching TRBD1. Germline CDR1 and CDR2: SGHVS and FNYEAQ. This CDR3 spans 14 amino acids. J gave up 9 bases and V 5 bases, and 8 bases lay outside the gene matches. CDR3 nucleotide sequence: TGTGCCAGCAGCACCGGGACAGGGTCGGGCATTCAGTACTTC. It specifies CASSTGTGSGIQYF.

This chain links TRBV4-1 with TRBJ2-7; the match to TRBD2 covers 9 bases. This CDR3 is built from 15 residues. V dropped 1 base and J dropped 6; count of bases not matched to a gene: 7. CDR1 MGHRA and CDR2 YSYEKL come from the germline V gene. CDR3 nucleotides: TGCGCCAGCAGCCAAGTTGGGACTAGCCCGATCGAGCAGTACTTC. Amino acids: CASSQVGTSPIEQYF.

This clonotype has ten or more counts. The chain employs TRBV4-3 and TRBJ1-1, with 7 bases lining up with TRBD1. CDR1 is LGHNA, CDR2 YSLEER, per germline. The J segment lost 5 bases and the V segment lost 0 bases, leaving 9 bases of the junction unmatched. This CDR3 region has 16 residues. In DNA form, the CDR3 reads TGCGCCAGCAGCCAAGATCAATTGACAGGGTGGACTGAAGCTTTCTTT. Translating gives CASSQDQLTGWTEAFF.

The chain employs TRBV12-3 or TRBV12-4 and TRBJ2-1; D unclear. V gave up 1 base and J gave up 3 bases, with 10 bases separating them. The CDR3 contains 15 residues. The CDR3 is CASSLEELSYNEQFF. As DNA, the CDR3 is TGTGCCAGCAGTTTAGAGGAACTGAGCTACAATGAGCAGTTCTTC.

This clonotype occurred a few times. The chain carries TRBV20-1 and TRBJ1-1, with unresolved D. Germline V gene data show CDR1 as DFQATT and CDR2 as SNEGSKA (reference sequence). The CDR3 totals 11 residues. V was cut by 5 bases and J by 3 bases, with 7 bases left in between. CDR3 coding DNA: TGCAGTGCTGAATTGGACACTGAAGCTTTCTTT. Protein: CSAELDTEAFF.

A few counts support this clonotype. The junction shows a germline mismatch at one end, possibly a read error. CDR3 DNA: TGCAGTGCTAGAGTGAAGCGGGGCCACGAGCGGTACTTC. Translated: CSARVKRGHERYF. The V and J genes are TRBV20-1 and TRBJ2-7, with 7 nucleotides matching TRBD2. The CDR3 loop spans 13 amino acids. Germline V gene lookup returns CDR1 DFQATT and CDR2 SNEGSKA (reference sequence).

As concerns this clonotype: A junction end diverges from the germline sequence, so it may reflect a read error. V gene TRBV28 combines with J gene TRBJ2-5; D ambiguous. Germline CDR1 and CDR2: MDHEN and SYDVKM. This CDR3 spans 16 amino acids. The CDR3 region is CASSLSLQWGQETLYF. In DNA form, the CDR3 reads TGTGCCAGCAGTTTATCCCTCCAGTGGGGTCAAGAGACCCTGTACTTC. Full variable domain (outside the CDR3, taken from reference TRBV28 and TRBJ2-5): DVKVTQSSRYLVKRTGEKVFLECVQDMDHENMFWYRQDPGLGLRLIYFSYDVKMKEKGDIPEGYSVSREKKERFSLILESASTNQTSMYLCASSLSLQWGQETLYFGPGTRLLVL.

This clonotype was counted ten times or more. Here the CDR3 reads CASSHRRDYEQYF. CDR3 DNA: TGTGCCAGCAGCCACAGGCGAGACTACGAGCAGTACTTC. The chain links TRBV7-2 to TRBJ2-7; D perhaps matches TRBD1 (5 bases). The germline V and J ends were trimmed by 5 bases and 3 bases, with 11 bases remaining between them. Germline V gene data show CDR1 as SGHTA and CDR2 as FQGNSA. The CDR3 runs to 13 residues.

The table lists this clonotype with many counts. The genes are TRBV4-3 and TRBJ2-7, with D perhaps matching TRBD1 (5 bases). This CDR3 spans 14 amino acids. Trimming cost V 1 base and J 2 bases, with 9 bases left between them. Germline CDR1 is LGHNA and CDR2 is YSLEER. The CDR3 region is CASSQGQRTYEQYF. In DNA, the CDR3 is TGCGCCAGCAGCCAAGGACAGAGGACCTACGAGCAGTACTTC.

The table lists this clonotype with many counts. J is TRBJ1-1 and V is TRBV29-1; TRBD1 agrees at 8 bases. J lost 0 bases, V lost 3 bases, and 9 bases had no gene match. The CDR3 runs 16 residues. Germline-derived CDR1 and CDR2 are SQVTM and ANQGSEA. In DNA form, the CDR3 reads TGCAGCGTTGATCAGGGGGCCCGAACTTTGAACACTGAAGCTTTCTTT. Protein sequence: CSVDQGARTLNTEAFF. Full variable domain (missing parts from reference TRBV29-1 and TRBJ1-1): SAVISQKPSRDICQRGTSLTIQCQVDSQVTMMFWYRQQPGQSLTLIATANQGSEATYESGFVIDKFPISRPNLTFSTLTVSNMSPEDSSIYLCSVDQGARTLNTEAFFGQGTRLTVV.

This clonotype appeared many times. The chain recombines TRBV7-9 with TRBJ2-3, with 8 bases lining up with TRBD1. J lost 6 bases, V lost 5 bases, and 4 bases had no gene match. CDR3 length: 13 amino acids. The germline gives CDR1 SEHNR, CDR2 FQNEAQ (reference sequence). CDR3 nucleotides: TGTGCCAGCAGCCCGACAGGGGACGATACGCAGTATTTT. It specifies CASSPTGDDTQYF.

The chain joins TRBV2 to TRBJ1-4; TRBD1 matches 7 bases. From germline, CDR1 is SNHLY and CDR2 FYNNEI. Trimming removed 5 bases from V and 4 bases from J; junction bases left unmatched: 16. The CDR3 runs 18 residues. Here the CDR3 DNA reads TGTGCCAGCAGTTACCCCCCCTCGACAGGGCCGGGTAATGAAAAACTGTTTTTT. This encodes CASSYPPSTGPGNEKLFF.

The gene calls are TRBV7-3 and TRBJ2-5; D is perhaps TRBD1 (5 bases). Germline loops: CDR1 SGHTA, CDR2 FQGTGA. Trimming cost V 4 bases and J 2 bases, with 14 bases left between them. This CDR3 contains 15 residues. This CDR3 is CASSSRSDNQETQYF. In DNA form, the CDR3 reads TGTGCCAGCAGCTCTCGCTCGGACAATCAAGAGACCCAGTACTTC.

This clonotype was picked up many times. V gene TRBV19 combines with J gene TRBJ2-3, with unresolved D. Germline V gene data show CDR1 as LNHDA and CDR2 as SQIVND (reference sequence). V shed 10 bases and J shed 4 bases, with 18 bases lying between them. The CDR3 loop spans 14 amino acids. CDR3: CATNPENMADTQYF. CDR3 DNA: TGTGCCACCAACCCAGAAAACATGGCAGATACGCAGTATTTT.

The chain's CDR3 is CASGYDTIGDNSPLHF. CDR3 in DNA: TGTGCCAGCGGTTATGATACGATTGGCGATAATTCACCCCTCCACTTT. The chain couples TRBV9 to TRBJ1-6; no definite D call. The CDR3 has 16 residues. Germline V gene lookup returns CDR1 SGDLS and CDR2 YYNGEE. Trimming took off 7 bases at V and 5 bases at J, with 19 bases between the two ends.

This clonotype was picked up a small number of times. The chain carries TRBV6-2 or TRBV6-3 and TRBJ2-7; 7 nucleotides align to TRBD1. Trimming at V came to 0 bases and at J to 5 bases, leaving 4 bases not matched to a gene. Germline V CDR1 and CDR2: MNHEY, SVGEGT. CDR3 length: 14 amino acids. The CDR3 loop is CASSYSLRGNEQYF. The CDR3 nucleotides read TGTGCCAGCAGTTACTCCCTCAGGGGGAACGAGCAGTACTTC.